The text below deals with one T cell receptor (beta chain). Its antigen is as yet unknown. This sample was included in a study of OX40 agonist ivuxolimab in advanced cancers. This CDR3 spans 18 amino acids. Germline V lookup: CDR1 SGHRS, CDR2 YFSETQ. With 0 bases removed from V and 3 bases from J, the gap between germline ends came to 16 bases. Blood sampling was done at baseline, cycle 4 day 1, and cycle 7 day 1. Whole-study findings and limits: The antigen specificity of the peripheral T cells (those that were expanded) was not determined. By week 6 at 0.1 to 3.0 mg/kg, blood CD4+ and CD8+ T cells had expanded clonally. Average numbers of expanded clones were greater in CD8+ T cells than in CD4+.

This table comes from immunoSEQ multiplex PCR, and its TCRdb copy is limited to in-frame clones, with some not included. The sample consists of about 72,000 clones, 85% to 90% of them appearing once. This chain joins TRBV5-1 and TRBJ2-6; D perhaps matches TRBD1 (6 bases). The source of this sequence is an adult with an advanced solid tumor such as melanoma, head and neck, liver or kidney cancer. Source: CD4+ or CD8+ T cells sorted from blood, taken in a trial of the OX40 agonist ivuxolimab. DNA for the CDR3: TGCGCCAGCAGCTTGGGTTCCGCAGGGGCGAATGGGGCCAACGTCCTGACTTTC. Protein: CASSLGSAGANGANVLTF.